The clone carrying this T cell receptor (beta chain) has only a few counts. After removal of 6 bases from V and 0 bases from J, the junction contained 7 bases not matched to a gene. This CDR3 has 15 residues. Germline V gives CDR1 MNHEY, CDR2 SVGEGT. A single record per CDR3 protein comes from TCRdb applying MiXCR to the reads. The repertoire holds fewer than 550,000 distinct CDR3 sequences, with more than 20% as singletons. This entry comes from a study of T cell repertoires in cytomegalovirus infection. The receptor comes from a human donor in good health (CMV status not recorded). Some clones in this sample may be carry-over from other donors' samples. Sequencing was performed on PBMCs. This chain connects TRBV6-2 or TRBV6-3 to TRBJ1-1, with 7 bases identical to TRBD1. The CDR3, as DNA: TGTGCCAGCAGCAGACCGGGACAGATGAACACTGAAGCTTTCTTT. Translation gives CASSRPGQMNTEAFF.